This T cell receptor beta chain was recovered during a study of radiation and T cells in renal cell carcinoma. This clone has just one count. As to time point: blood 2 weeks post-SBRT. Treatment in this sample: 15 Gy SBRT to primary tumor, nephrectomy 4 weeks later. Repertoires were generated with immunoSEQ multiplex PCR, while TCRdb's copy carries only in-frame clones and drops some. The sample holds about 120,000 clones, about four fifths seen once. V gave up 6 bases and J gave up 1 base, with 9 bases separating them. The CDR3 totals 13 residues. Germline CDR1 is SQVTM and CDR2 is ANQGSEA. This material consisted of blood, taken from a patient whose treatment included radiotherapy and nephrectomy. The chain links TRBV29-1 to TRBJ2-2; D is undetermined. The source is a man in his forties or fifties with renal cell carcinoma. CDR3 loop: CSVQTQNTGELFF. DNA for the CDR3: TGCAGCGTGCAGACTCAGAACACCGGGGAGCTGTTTTTT.